This T cell receptor (beta chain) is from a study of cytomegalovirus exposure and HLA in healthy donors. Overall study: The platform used for the roughly 130 validation repertoires matched that of the approximately 670 first-cohort repertoires, a later analysis reported. Whole-study findings and limits: The authors listed 150 to 200 TCR beta chains as cytomegalovirus-associated.

The donors were members of the validation cohort, which comprised about 130 subjects and was separate from the first cohort of roughly 700 subjects. Comment on this clone: Its antigen is unknown.

Sequencing was performed with immunoSEQ multiplex PCR; in TCRdb, only in-frame clones are kept and a portion is missing. The table includes roughly 63,000 clones, about 89% detected once. Trimming took 1 base from V and 4 from J, leaving 7 bases between them. From germline, CDR1 is LGHNA and CDR2 YNFKEQ. The CDR3 covers 13 residues. The chain carries TRBV4-2 and TRBJ1-1; TRBD1 might be the D (6 bases). Sequenced: PBMCs. The TCR was taken from a woman younger than 30 in good health and CMV-seronegative. CDR3 nucleotide sequence: TGTGCCAGCAGCCAAGTCAGGGGCACTGAAGCTTTCTTT. Protein sequence: CASSQVRGTEAFF.